Presented here are 3 T cell receptor beta chains from one specimen sequenced in a study of T cell repertoires in cytomegalovirus infection. Each CDR3 protein is one row after TCRdb ran MiXCR on the reads. This sample has over 90,000 distinct CDR3 sequences; more than 15% occur once, and the top ten carry more than 7%. The sequencing sample was made of PBMCs. The source of these receptors is a human donor in good health (CMV status not recorded). Some clones in this sample may be carry-over from other donors' samples.

This clonotype was counted at least ten times. V and J are TRBV28 and TRBJ2-3, with no clear D. Germline assignment: CDR1 MDHEN and CDR2 SYDVKM. This CDR3 comprises 13 residues. Trimming removed 4 bases from V and 5 bases from J, with 10 bases in between. For the CDR3, the DNA is TGTGCCAGCAGTTACATTCGTGGAGATACGCAGTATTTT. It codes for CASSYIRGDTQYF. The whole variable domain, filled in from reference TRBV28 and TRBJ2-3, reads DVKVTQSSRYLVKRTGEKVFLECVQDMDHENMFWYRQDPGLGLRLIYFSYDVKMKEKGDIPEGYSVSREKKERFSLILESASTNQTSMYLCASSYIRGDTQYFGPGTRLTVL.

The rearrangement uses TRBV29-1 and TRBJ2-1, with D unclear. CDR3 length equals 12 residues. Germline V lookup: CDR1 SQVTM, CDR2 ANQGSEA. The V end lost 5 bases, the J end lost 4 bases, and 9 bases lay between the germline ends. CDR3 sequence reads: CSVSRVYNEQFF. The CDR3 nucleotides are TGCAGCGTTTCACGAGTATACAATGAGCAGTTCTTC.

The genes are TRBV7-2 and TRBJ1-3; unclear D gene. The germline CDR1 and CDR2 sequences are SGHTA and FQGNSA. V lost 1 base and J lost 2, with 9 bases in between. There are 15 residues in the CDR3. The CDR3 loop reads CASSLDLLPGNTIYF. DNA of the CDR3: TGTGCCAGCAGCTTAGACCTCCTGCCTGGAAACACCATATATTTT.